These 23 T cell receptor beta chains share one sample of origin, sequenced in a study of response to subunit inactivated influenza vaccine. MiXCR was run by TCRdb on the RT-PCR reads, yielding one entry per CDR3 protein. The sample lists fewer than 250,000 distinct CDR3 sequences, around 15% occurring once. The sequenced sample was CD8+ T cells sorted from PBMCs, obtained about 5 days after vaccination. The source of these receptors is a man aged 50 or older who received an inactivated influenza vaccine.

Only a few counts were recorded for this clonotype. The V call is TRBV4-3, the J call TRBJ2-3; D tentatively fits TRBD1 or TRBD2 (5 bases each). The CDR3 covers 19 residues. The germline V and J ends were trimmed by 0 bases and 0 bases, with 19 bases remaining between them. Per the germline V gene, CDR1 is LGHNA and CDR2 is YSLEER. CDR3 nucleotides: TGCGCCAGCAGCCAAGATACTTCGGGTCGGGGCACTAGCACAGATACGCAGTATTTT. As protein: CASSQDTSGRGTSTDTQYF.

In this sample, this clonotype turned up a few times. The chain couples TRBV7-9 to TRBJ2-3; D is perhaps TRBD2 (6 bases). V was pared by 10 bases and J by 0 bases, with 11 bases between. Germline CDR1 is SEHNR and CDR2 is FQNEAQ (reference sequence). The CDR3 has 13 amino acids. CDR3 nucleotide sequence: TGTGCCACTACCGCGGGGAGCACAGATACGCAGTATTTT. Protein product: CATTAGSTDTQYF.

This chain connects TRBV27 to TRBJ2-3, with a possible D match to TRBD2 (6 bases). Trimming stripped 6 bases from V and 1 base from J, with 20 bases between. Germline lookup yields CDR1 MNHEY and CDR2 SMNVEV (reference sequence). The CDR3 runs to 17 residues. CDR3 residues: CASSPGIRGWGTDTQYF. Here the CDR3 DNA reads TGTGCCAGCAGCCCCGGGATCCGGGGGTGGGGCACAGATACGCAGTATTTT.

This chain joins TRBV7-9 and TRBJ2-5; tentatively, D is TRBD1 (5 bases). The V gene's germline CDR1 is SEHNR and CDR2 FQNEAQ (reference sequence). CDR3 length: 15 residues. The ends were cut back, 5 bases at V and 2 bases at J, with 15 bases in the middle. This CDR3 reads CASSPPRGTQETQYF. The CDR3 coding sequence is TGTGCCAGCAGCCCACCTAGGGGAACACAAGAGACCCAGTACTTC.

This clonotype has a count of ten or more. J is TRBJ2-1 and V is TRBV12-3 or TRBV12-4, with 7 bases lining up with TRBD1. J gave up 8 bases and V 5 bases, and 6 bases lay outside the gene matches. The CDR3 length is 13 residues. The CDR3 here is CASSHTGDHEQFF. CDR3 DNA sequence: TGTGCCAGCAGTCATACAGGGGACCATGAGCAGTTCTTC.

The DNA for the CDR3 is TGTGCCAGCAGTTTAGGGGCGGGAGGCAGGCAGTTCTTC. Residues: CASSLGAGGRQFF. The V gene is TRBV12-3 or TRBV12-4, the J gene TRBJ2-1; 8 bases line up with TRBD2. The ends lost 1 base at V and 12 bases at J; junction bases unmatched: 5. The CDR3 is made up of 13 amino acids.

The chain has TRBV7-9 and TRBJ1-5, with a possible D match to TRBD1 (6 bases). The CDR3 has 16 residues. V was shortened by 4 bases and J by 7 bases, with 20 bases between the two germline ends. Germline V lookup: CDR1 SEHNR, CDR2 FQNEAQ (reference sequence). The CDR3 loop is CASSWNRDPFRQPQHF. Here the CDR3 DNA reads TGTGCCAGCAGCTGGAACAGGGACCCCTTTCGACAGCCCCAGCATTTT. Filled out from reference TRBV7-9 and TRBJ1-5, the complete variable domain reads DTGVSQNPRHKITKRGQNVTFRCDPISEHNRLYWYRQTLGQGPEFLTYFQNEAQLEKSRLLSDRFSAERPKGSFSTLEIQRTEQGDSAMYLCASSWNRDPFRQPQHFGDGTRLSIL.

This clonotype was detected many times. Here the CDR3 DNA reads TGTGCCAGCAGCGAGGGGACTAGCGAAAATTACAATGAGCAGTTCTTC. Its protein product is CASSEGTSENYNEQFF. The chain uses TRBV9 and TRBJ2-1; 10 nucleotides align to TRBD2. Germline V gene sequence: CDR1 SGDLS, CDR2 YYNGEE. The CDR3 is made up of 16 amino acids. V trimming: 3 bases; J trimming: 4 bases; junction bases outside the gene matches: 7.

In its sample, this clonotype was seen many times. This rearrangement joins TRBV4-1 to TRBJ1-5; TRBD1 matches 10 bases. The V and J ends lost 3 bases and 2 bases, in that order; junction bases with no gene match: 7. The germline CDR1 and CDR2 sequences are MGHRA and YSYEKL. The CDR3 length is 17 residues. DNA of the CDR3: TGCGCCAGCAGCCAGACAGGGGGCGGCGACCGCAATCAGCCCCAGCATTTT. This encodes CASSQTGGGDRNQPQHF.

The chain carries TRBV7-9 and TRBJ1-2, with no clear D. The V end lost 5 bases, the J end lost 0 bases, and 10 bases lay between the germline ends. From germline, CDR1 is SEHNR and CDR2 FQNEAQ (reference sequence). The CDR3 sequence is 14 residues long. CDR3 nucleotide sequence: TGTGCCAGCAGCAAATCACGAACTAACTATGGCTACACCTTC. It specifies CASSKSRTNYGYTF. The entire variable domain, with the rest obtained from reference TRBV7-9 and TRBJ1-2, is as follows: DTGVSQNPRHKITKRGQNVTFRCDPISEHNRLYWYRQTLGQGPEFLTYFQNEAQLEKSRLLSDRFSAERPKGSFSTLEIQRTEQGDSAMYLCASSKSRTNYGYTFGSGTRLTVV.

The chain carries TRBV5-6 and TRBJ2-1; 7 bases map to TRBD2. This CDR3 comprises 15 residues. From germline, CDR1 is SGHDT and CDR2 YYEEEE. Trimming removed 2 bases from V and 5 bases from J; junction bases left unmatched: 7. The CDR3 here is CASSFPRAGDNEQFF. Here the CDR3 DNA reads TGTGCCAGCAGCTTTCCGAGGGCGGGGGACAATGAGCAGTTCTTC. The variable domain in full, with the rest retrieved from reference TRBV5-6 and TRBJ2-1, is DAGVTQSPTHLIKTRGQQVTLRCSPKSGHDTVSWYQQALGQGPQFIFQYYEEEERQRGNFPDRFSGHQFPNYSSELNVNALLLGDSALYLCASSFPRAGDNEQFFGPGTRLTVL.

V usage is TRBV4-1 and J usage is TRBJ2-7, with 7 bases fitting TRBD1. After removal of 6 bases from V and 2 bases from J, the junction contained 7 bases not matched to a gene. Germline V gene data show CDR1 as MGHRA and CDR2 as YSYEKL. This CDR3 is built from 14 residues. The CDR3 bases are TGCGCCAGCAGGGATCTAGGGGGCCCCTACGAGCAGTACTTC. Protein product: CASRDLGGPYEQYF.

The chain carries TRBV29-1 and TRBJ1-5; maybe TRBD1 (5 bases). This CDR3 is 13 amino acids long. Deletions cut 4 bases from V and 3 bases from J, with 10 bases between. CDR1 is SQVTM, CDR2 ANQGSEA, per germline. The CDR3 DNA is TGCAGCGTTGCGGCAGGGCACAATCAGCCCCAGCATTTT. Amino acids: CSVAAGHNQPQHF.

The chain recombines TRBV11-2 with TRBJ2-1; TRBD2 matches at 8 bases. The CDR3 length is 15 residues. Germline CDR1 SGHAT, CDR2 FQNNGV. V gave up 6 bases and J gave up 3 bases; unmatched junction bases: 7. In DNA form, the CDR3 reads TGTGCCAGCAGTGCTCCGGGACTAGGCTACAATGAGCAGTTCTTC. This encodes CASSAPGLGYNEQFF.

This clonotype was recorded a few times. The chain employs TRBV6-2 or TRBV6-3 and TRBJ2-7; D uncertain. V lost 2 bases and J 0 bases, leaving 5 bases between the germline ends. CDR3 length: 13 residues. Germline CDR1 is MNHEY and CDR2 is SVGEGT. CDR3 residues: CASSYTPSYEQYF. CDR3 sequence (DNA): TGTGCCAGCAGTTACACGCCCTCCTACGAGCAGTACTTC.

The CDR3 protein is CASSLEVAGAQETQYF. CDR3 sequence (DNA): TGTGCCAGCAGCTTAGAGGTAGCGGGGGCCCAAGAGACCCAGTACTTC. The chain links TRBV13 to TRBJ2-5; TRBD2 matches 9 bases. V gave up 1 base and J gave up 1 base; unmatched junction bases: 4. CDR1 is PRHDT and CDR2 is FYEKMQ in the germline V gene (reference sequence). The CDR3 extends over 16 amino acids.

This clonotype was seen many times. The CDR3 coding sequence is TGTGCCAGCAGGCGGGGGCAGGGAGGTAGTGAGCAGTTCTTC. Encoded protein: CASRRGQGGSEQFF. The genes are TRBV7-2 and TRBJ2-1; tentatively, D is TRBD2 (7 bases). V lost 6 bases to trimming and J lost 9 bases, with 18 bases between them. The CDR3 consists of 14 residues. From germline, CDR1 is SGHTA and CDR2 FQGNSA.

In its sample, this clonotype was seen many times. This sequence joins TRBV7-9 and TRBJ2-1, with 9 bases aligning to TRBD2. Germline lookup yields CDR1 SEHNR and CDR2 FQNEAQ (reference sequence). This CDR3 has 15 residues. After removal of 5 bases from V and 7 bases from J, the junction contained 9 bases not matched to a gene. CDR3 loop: CASSEIAGDRNEQFF. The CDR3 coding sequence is TGTGCCAGCAGCGAGATAGCGGGAGATAGGAATGAGCAGTTCTTC.

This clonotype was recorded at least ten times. The DNA for the CDR3 is TGTGCCAGCAGTTGGGGCAATGAGCAGTTCTTC. This gives the protein CASSWGNEQFF. The chain employs TRBV12-3 or TRBV12-4 and TRBJ2-1; the D is unclear. CDR3 length: 11 amino acids. V lost 4 bases and J 6 bases, leaving 4 bases between the germline ends.

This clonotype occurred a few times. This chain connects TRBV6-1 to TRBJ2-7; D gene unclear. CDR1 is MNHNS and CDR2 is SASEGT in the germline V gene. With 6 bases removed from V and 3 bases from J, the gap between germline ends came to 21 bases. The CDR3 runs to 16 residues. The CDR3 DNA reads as TGTGCCAGCAGGGACCGACGAGACTTGGTCAACTACGAGCAGTACTTC. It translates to CASRDRRDLVNYEQYF.

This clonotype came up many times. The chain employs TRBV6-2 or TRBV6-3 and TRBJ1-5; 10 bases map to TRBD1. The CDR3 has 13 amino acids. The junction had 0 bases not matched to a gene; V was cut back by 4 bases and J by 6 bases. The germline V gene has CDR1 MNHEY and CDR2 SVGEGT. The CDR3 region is CASSWTGGQPQHF. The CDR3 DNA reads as TGTGCCAGCAGTTGGACAGGGGGTCAGCCCCAGCATTTT.

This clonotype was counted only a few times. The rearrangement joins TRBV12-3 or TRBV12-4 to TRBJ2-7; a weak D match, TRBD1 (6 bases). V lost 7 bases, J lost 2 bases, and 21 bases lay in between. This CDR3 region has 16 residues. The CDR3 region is CASTSPRGYRAYEQYF. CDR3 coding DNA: TGTGCCAGCACCTCCCCAAGGGGGTACAGAGCCTACGAGCAGTACTTC.

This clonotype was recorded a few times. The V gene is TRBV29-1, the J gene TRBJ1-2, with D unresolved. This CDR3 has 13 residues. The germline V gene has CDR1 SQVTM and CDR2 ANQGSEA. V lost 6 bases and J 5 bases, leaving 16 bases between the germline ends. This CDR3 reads CSVGRVSEYGYTF. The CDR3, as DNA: TGCAGCGTCGGGCGGGTGTCAGAATATGGCTACACCTTC.